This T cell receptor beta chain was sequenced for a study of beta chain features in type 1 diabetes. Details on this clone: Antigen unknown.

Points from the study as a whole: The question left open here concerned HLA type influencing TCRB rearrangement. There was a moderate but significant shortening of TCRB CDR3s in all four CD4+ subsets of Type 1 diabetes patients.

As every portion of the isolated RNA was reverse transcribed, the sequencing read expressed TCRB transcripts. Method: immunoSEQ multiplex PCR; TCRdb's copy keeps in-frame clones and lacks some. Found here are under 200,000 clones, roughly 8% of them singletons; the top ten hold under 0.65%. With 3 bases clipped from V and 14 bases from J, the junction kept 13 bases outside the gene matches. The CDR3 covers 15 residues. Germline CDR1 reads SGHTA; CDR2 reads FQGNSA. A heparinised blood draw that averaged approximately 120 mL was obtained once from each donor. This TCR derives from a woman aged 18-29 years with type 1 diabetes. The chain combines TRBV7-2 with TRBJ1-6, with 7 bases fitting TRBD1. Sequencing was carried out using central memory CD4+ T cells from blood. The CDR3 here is CASSLDRHNEGSLHF. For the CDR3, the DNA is TGTGCCAGCAGCTTGGACAGGCATAACGAGGGATCCCTCCACTTT.